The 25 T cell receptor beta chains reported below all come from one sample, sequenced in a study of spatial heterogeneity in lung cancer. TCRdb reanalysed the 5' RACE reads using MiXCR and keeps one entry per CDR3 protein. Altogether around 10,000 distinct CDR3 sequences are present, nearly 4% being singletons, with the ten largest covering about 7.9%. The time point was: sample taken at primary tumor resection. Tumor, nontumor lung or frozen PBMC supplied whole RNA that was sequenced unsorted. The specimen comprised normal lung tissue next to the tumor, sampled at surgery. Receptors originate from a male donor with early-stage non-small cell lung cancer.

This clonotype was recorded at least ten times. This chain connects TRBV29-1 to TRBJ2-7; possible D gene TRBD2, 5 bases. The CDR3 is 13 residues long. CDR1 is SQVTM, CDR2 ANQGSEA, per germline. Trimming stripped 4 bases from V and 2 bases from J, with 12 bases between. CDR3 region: CSVGNGETYEQYF. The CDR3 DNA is TGCAGCGTTGGAAACGGGGAAACCTACGAGCAGTACTTC.

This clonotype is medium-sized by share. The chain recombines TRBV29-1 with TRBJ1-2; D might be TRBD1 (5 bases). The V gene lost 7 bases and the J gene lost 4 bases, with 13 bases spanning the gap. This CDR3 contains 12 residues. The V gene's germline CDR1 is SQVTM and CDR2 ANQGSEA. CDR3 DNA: TGCAGCGCTGTAAGGCAGGGCTATGGCTACACCTTC. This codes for CSAVRQGYGYTF.

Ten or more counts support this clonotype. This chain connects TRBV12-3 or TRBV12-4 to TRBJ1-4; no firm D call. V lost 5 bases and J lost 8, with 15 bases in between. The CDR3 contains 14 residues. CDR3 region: CASSPSTVGEKLFF. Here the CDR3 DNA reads TGTGCCAGCAGTCCGTCAACGGTTGGAGAAAAACTGTTTTTT.

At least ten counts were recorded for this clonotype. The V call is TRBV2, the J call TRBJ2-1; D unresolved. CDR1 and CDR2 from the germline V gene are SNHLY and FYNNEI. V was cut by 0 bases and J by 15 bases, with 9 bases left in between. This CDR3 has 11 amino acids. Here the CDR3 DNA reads TGTGCCAGCAGTGAAGCAGCCCGAGGGTTCTTC. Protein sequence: CASSEAARGFF.

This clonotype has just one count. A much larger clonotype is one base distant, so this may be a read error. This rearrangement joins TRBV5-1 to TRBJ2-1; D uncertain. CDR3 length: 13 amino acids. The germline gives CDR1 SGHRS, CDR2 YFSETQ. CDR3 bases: TGCGTCAGCAGCACCCGTTTTAGGAATGAGCAGTTCTTC. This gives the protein CVSSTRFRNEQFF.

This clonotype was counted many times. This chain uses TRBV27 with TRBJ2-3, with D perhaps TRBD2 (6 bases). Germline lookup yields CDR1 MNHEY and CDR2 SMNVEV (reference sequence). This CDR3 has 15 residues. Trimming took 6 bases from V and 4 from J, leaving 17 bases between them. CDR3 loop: CASSPLGGGSDTQYF. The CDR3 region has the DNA TGTGCCAGCAGCCCTTTAGGTGGGGGGTCAGATACGCAGTATTTT.

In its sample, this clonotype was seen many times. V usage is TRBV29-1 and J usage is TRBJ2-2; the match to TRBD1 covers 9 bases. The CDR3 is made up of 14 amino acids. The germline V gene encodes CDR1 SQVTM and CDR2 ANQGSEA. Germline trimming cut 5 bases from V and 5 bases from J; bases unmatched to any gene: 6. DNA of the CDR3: TGCAGCGTTAGACAGGGGGGACGGACCGGGGAGCTGTTTTTT. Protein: CSVRQGGRTGELFF.

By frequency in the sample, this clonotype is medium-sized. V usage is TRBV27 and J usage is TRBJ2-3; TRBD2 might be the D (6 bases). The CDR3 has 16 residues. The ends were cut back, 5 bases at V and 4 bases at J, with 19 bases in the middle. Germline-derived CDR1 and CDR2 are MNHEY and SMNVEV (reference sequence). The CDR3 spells CASSTLAGGLSDTQYF. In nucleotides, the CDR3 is TGTGCCAGCAGTACTCTAGCAGGAGGGTTGTCAGATACGCAGTATTTT.

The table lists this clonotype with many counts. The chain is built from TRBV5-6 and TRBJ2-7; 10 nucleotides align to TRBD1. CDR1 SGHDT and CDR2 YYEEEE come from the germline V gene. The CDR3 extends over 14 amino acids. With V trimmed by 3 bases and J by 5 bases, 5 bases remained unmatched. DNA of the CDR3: TGTGCCAGCAGCTCTGCCGGGACAGGGGACGAGCAGTACTTC. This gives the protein CASSSAGTGDEQYF.

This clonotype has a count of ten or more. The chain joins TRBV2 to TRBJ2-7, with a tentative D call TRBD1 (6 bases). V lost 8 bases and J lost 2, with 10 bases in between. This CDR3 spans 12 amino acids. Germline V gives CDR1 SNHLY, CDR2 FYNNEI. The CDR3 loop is CASGDTTYEQYF. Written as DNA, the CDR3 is TGTGCCAGCGGGGACACAACCTACGAGCAGTACTTC.

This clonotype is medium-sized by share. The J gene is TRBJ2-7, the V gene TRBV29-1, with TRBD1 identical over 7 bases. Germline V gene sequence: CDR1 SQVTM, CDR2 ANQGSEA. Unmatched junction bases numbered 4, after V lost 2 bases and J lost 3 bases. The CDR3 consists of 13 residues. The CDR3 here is CSVETGVGYEQYF. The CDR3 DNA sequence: TGCAGCGTTGAAACAGGGGTAGGCTACGAGCAGTACTTC.

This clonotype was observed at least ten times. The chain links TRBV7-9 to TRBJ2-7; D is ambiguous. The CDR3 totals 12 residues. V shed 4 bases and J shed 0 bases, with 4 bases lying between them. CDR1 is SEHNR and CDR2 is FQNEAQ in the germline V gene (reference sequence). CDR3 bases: TGTGCCAGCAGCTCGAGCTCCTACGAGCAGTACTTC. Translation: CASSSSSYEQYF.

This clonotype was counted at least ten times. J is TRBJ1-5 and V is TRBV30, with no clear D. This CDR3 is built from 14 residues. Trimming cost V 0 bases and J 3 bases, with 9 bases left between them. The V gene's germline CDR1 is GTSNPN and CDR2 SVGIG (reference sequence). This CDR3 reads CAWSVWGTNQPQHF. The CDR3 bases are TGTGCCTGGAGTGTGTGGGGTACCAATCAGCCCCAGCATTTT.

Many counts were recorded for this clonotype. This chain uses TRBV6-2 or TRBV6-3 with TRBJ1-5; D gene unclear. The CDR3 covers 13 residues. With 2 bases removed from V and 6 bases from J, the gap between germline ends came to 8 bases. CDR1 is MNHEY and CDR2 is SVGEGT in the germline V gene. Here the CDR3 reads CASSYGLRQPQHF. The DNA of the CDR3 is TGTGCCAGCAGTTACGGACTACGTCAGCCCCAGCATTTT.

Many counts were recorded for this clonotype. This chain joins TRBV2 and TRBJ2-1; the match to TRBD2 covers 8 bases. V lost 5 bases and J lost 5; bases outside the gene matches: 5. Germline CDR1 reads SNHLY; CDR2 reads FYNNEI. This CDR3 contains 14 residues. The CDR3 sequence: CASSKLADHNEQFF. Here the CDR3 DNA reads TGTGCCAGCAGTAAACTAGCGGACCACAATGAGCAGTTCTTC.

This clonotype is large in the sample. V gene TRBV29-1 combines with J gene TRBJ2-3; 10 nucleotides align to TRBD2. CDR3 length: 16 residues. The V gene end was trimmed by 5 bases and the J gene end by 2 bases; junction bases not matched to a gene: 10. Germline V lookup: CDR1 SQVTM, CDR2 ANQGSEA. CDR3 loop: CSVPSGGVHVTDTQYF. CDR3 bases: TGCAGCGTTCCAAGCGGGGGGGTGCATGTCACAGATACGCAGTATTTT.

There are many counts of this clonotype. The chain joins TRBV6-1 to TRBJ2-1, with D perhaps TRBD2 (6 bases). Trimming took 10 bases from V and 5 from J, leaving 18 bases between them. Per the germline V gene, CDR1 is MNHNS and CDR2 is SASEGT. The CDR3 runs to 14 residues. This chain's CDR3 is CATLSGTNNNEQFF. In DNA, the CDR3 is TGTGCCACCCTTAGCGGAACTAACAACAATGAGCAGTTCTTC.

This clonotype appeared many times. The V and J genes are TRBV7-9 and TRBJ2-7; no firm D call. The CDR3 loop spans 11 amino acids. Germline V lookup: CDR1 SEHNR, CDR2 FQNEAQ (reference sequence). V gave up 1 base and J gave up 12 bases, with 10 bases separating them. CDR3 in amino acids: CASSLGPEGYF. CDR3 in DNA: TGTGCCAGCAGCTTAGGGCCGGAAGGGTACTTC.

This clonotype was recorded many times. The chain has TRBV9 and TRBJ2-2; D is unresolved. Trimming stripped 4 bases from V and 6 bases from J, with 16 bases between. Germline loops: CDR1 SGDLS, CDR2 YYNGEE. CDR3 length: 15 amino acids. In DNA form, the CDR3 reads TGTGCCAGCAGCTCGAATTCCGGAAGTCCCGGGGAGCTGTTTTTT. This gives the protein CASSSNSGSPGELFF.

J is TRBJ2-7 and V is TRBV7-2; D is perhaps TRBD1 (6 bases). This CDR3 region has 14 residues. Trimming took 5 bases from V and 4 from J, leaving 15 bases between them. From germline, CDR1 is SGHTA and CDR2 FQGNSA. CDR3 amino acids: CASSPDSGTYEQYF. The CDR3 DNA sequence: TGTGCCAGCAGCCCGGACAGTGGAACGTACGAGCAGTACTTC.

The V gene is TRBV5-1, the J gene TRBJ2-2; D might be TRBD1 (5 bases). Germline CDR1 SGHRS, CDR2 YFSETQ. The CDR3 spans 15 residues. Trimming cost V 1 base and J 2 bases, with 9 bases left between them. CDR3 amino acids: CASSLTDTNTGELFF. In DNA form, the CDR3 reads TGCGCCAGCAGCTTGACGGACACTAACACCGGGGAGCTGTTTTTT.

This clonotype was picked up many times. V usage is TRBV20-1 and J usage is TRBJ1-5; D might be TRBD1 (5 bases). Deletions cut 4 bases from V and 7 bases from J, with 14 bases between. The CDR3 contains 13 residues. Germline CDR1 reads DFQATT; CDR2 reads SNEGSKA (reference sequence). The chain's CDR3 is CSAKQATEQPQHF. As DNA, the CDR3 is TGCAGTGCTAAACAGGCTACGGAGCAGCCCCAGCATTTT.

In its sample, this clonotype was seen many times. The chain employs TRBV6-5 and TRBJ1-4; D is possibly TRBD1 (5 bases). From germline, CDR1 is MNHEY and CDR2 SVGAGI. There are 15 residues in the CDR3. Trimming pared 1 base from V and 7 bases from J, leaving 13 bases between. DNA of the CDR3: TGTGCCAGCAGTTACTTACAGGACATGGGTGAAAAACTGTTTTTT. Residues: CASSYLQDMGEKLFF.

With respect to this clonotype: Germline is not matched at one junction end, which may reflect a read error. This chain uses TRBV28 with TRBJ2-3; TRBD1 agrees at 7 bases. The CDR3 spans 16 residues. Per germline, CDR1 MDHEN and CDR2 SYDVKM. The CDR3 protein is CANSFPQGKVGDTQYF. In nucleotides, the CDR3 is TGTGCCAACAGTTTCCCACAGGGGAAAGTTGGAGATACGCAGTATTTT. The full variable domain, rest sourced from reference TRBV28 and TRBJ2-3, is DVKVTQSSRYLVKRTGEKVFLECVQDMDHENMFWYRQDPGLGLRLIYFSYDVKMKEKGDIPEGYSVSREKKERFSLILESASTNQTSMYLCANSFPQGKVGDTQYFGPGTRLTVL.

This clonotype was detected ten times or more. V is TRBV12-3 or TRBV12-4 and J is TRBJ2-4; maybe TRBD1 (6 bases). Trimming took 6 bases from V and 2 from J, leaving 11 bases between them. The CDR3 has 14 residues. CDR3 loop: CASRLQGTKNIQYF. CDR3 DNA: TGTGCCAGCAGGTTACAGGGTACCAAAAACATTCAGTACTTC.